This TCR beta chain comes out of a study of preoperative IRX-2 immunotherapy in early breast cancer. Specified treatment: preoperative locoregional IRX-2 cytokine immunotherapy. Samples came from a phase Ib trial of preoperative locoregional IRX-2 cytokine immunotherapy. Data came from immunoSEQ multiplex PCR; TCRdb stores just in-frame clones and leaves some out. The sample records around 43,000 clones, around three quarters being singletons. V was cut by 0 bases and J by 0 bases, with 15 bases left in between. The CDR3 covers 19 residues. CDR1 and CDR2 (germline): MNHGY, SAAAGT. The TCR sequence derives from a human donor with breast cancer. The sequenced sample was tumor tissue, obtained after IRX-2 immunotherapy. The chain couples TRBV6-8 to TRBJ1-6; D is undetermined. The DNA for the CDR3 is TGTGCCAGCAGTTACTCCGAAATCGCCCCAAGCTCCTATAATTCACCCCTCCACTTT. Protein: CASSYSEIAPSSYNSPLHF.